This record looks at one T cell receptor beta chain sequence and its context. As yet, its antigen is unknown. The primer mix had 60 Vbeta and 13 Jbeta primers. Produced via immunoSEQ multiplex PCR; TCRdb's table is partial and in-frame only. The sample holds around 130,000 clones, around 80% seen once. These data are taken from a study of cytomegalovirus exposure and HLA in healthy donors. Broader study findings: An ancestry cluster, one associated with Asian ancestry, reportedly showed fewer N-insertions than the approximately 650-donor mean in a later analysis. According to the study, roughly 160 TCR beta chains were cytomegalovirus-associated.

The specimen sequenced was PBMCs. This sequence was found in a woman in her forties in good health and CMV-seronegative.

The CDR3 sequence: CASSPNDRVSPLHF. In nucleotides, the CDR3 is TGTGCCAGCAGCCCAAACGACAGGGTTTCACCCCTCCACTTT. The chain carries TRBV7-6 and TRBJ1-6, with 7 bases fitting TRBD1. This CDR3 contains 14 residues. Germline V lookup: CDR1 SGHVS, CDR2 FNYEAQ. The V and J ends lost 5 bases and 9 bases, in that order; junction bases with no gene match: 7. The full variable domain, its missing parts supplied by reference TRBV7-6 and TRBJ1-6, is GAGVSQSPRYKVTKRGQDVALRCDPISGHVSLYWYRQALGQGPEFLTYFNYEAQQDKSGLPNDRFSAERPEGSISTLTIQRTEQRDSAMYRCASSPNDRVSPLHFGNGTRLTVT.